This TCR beta chain came from a study of memory CD4+ T cells and cytomegalovirus serostatus. Findings and limits, study-wide: Suggested: most of the CMV-linked TCR signature lies in CD4+ memory cells. Each of 55 to 80 CMV-associated TCRbeta sequences occurred in one to five individuals.

Single viable CD3+CD4+CD8-CD45RO+ cells were sorted as the memory CD4+ T cells. Serostatus was set by detecting CMV pp150, pp28, p38, p52 IgG. This CDR3 region has 14 residues. The germline gives CDR1 KGHSH, CDR2 LQKENI. V lost 3 bases, J lost 8 bases, and 16 bases lay in between. Comment on this clone: As yet, its antigen is unknown.

Per the study methods: Out-of-frame sequences were removed, leaving roughly 2,200,000 distinct TCRbeta sequences. The repertoire was sequenced with immunoSEQ multiplex PCR; TCRdb's copy has only in-frame clones and lacks some. D and trimming come from the DNA, and the V and J calls and clone size come from that table. The sample includes about 64,000 clones, 75% to 80% of them seen just once. The rearrangement uses TRBV18 and TRBJ1-2; D may be TRBD1 (6 bases). Sequencing input: memory CD4+ T cells from blood. This clonotype was sampled from an adult in good health and CMV-seronegative. CDR3 sequence reads: CASSPPGTRLGYTF. The CDR3 DNA sequence: TGTGCCAGCTCACCGCCTGGGACACGGCTCGGCTACACCTTC.